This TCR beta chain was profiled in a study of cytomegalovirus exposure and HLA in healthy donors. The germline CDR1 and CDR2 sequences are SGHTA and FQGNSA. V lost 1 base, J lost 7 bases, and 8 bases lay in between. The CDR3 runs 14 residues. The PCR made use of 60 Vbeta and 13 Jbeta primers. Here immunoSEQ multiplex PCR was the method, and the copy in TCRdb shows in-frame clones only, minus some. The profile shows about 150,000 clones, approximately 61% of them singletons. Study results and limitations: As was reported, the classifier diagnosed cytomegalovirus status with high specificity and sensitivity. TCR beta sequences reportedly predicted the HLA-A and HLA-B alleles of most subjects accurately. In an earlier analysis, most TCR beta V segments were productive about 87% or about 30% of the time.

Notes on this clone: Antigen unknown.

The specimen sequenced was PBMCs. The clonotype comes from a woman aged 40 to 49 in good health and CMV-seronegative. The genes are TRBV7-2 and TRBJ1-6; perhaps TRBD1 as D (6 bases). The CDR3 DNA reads TGTGCCAGCAGCTTAGGGACAGACAATTCACCCCTCCACTTT. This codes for CASSLGTDNSPLHF.